The 18 T cell receptor beta chains in this list originate from one sample, sequenced in a study of regulatory T cells in long-lasting Graves disease. Arm-PCR of CDR3 regions and iRepertoire HTBI primers were the basis on which TCR beta libraries were built. TCRdb reanalysed the multiplex PCR reads using MiXCR and keeps one entry per CDR3 protein. This sample has hundreds of thousands of distinct CDR3 sequences; over 15% occur once, and the top ten carry about 39%. Regarding time point: newly diagnosed GD, antithyroid drugs for less than 3 months. There was RNA extracted from PBMCs, and the TCR library was made from it. The sequencing here drew on peripheral blood mononuclear cells (PBMCs), taken at new diagnosis, from a patient treated with antithyroid drugs. The receptor set was obtained from a female donor with Graves disease.

In its sample, this clonotype was seen many times. The chain joins TRBV28 to TRBJ2-5, with D possibly being TRBD2 (6 bases). This CDR3 comprises 16 residues. The germline CDR1 and CDR2 sequences are MDHEN and SYDVKM. Trimming shortened V by 2 bases and J by 3 bases, and 16 bases separated the two germline ends. The CDR3 protein is CASSLIGGWGEETQYF. Here the CDR3 DNA reads TGTGCCAGCAGTTTAATTGGTGGGTGGGGGGAAGAGACCCAGTACTTC. Drawing the rest from reference TRBV28 and TRBJ2-5, the complete variable domain is DVKVTQSSRYLVKRTGEKVFLECVQDMDHENMFWYRQDPGLGLRLIYFSYDVKMKEKGDIPEGYSVSREKKERFSLILESASTNQTSMYLCASSLIGGWGEETQYFGPGTRLLVL.

This clonotype was found a few times. The genes are TRBV7-9 and TRBJ2-7; D is possibly TRBD2 (5 bases). This CDR3 region has 15 residues. Germline values: CDR1 SEHNR, CDR2 FQNEAQ (reference sequence). Between the trimmed V and J ends, which lost 2 bases and 0 bases, there was a span of 11 bases. CDR3 region: CASSLSRDISYEQYF. The CDR3 DNA reads TGTGCCAGCAGCTTATCCCGGGATATCTCCTACGAGCAGTACTTC.

The chain employs TRBV15 and TRBJ2-7; unclear D gene. Trimming cost V 3 bases and J 0 bases, with 9 bases left between them. The CDR3 is made up of 14 amino acids. Germline CDR1 LNHNV, CDR2 YYDKDF (reference sequence). The CDR3 loop is CATSSPASSYEQYF. The CDR3 bases are TGTGCCACCAGCAGCCCCGCGAGCTCCTACGAGCAGTACTTC.

The rearrangement uses TRBV28 and TRBJ2-7; the match to TRBD2 covers 10 bases. Germline V gives CDR1 MDHEN, CDR2 SYDVKM. This CDR3 region has 17 residues. V shed 5 bases and J 0 bases; nucleotides not matched to a gene: 10. The CDR3 DNA follows: TGTGCCAGCAGTCCCACCTCGACTAGCGGGCACTCCTACGAGCAGTACTTC. This codes for CASSPTSTSGHSYEQYF.

This clonotype was observed a few times. V usage is TRBV19 and J usage is TRBJ2-1; a weak D match, TRBD2 (6 bases). This CDR3 contains 15 residues. V shed 6 bases and J shed 12 bases, with 24 bases lying between them. Germline V gene sequence: CDR1 LNHDA, CDR2 SQIVND (reference sequence). The chain's CDR3 is CASRKAGLTSLRQFF. The CDR3 nucleotides read TGTGCCAGTAGAAAAGCGGGCCTCACGTCCCTTAGGCAGTTCTTC.

Notes on this clonotype: This sequence is one base from a far larger clone and is likely a read error. The rearrangement links TRBV11-3 to TRBJ2-3; the match to TRBD2 covers 7 bases. The CDR3 sequence is 18 residues long. Germline-derived CDR1 and CDR2 are SGHNT and YENEEA. In DNA form, the CDR3 reads TGTACCAGCAGCTCCCCTCGGGGGGAGGGATGGGGCACAGATACGCAGTATTTT. This encodes CTSSSPRGEGWGTDTQYF.

In this sample, this clonotype turned up many times. The chain employs TRBV28 and TRBJ2-1, with TRBD2 matching 8 bases. Per the germline V gene, CDR1 is MDHEN and CDR2 is SYDVKM. The trim removed 7 bases at V and 0 bases at J, leaving 11 bases unmatched. This CDR3 comprises 17 residues. CDR3 bases: TGTGCCAGCACCTCGCGGGAGGTACTCTTCTCCTACAATGAGCAGTTCTTC. This translates into CASTSREVLFSYNEQFF.

The table lists this clonotype with many counts. This sequence joins TRBV20-1 and TRBJ1-3; D unresolved. The CDR3 is 11 amino acids. V was cut by 3 bases and J by 1 base, with 1 base left in between. Germline CDR1 and CDR2: DFQATT and SNEGSKA (reference sequence). The CDR3 sequence is CSASSGNTIYF. The CDR3 nucleotides are TGCAGTGCTAGTTCTGGAAACACCATATATTTT.

This clonotype was seen a handful of times. This rearrangement joins TRBV7-9 to TRBJ1-1; D is ambiguous. The V gene lost 8 bases and the J gene lost 4 bases, with 11 bases spanning the gap. The CDR3 is made up of 12 amino acids. In germline, CDR1 is SEHNR, CDR2 FQNEAQ (reference sequence). CDR3 in amino acids: CASVSGLTEAFF. DNA of the CDR3: TGTGCCAGCGTGAGTGGGCTCACTGAAGCTTTCTTT.

About this clonotype itself: This may be a read error: a much more frequent sequence differs by one nucleotide. This chain joins TRBV19 and TRBJ1-5; possible D gene TRBD1, 6 bases. Germline loops: CDR1 LNHDA, CDR2 SQIVND (reference sequence). The V gene lost 6 bases and the J gene lost 5 bases, with 14 bases spanning the gap. CDR3 length: 14 residues. CDR3 region: CASRQGSEYQPQHF. The CDR3 coding sequence is TGTGCCAGTAGACAGGGTTCCGAGTATCAGCCCCAGCATTTT.

The table lists this clonotype with many counts. In nucleotides, the CDR3 is TGTGCCAGTAGTATAGTGGGGACAGCAGCGATCGAGCAGTACTTC. This encodes CASSIVGTAAIEQYF. The chain combines TRBV19 with TRBJ2-7; TRBD1 agrees at 7 bases. Germline-derived CDR1 and CDR2 are LNHDA and SQIVND (reference sequence). This CDR3 has 15 residues. V lost 1 base, J lost 6 bases, and 9 bases stayed unmatched.

This chain connects TRBV3-1 to TRBJ2-2; maybe TRBD1 (6 bases). CDR3 length: 18 residues. The V end lost 3 bases, the J end lost 4 bases, and 21 bases lay between the germline ends. Looked up from germline, CDR1 is LGHDT and CDR2 is YNNKEL (reference sequence). The CDR3 protein is CASSHTVLAGVGTGELFF. The DNA for the CDR3 is TGTGCCAGCAGCCATACAGTATTAGCAGGGGTTGGCACCGGGGAGCTGTTTTTT.

This clonotype was seen only a few times. This chain connects TRBV25-1 to TRBJ2-3; no definite D call. Trimming removed 4 bases at V and 1 base at J, with 9 bases between. The CDR3 sequence is 14 residues long. Germline assignment: CDR1 MGHDK and CDR2 SYGVNS. Here the CDR3 reads CASSGEWGTDTQYF. The CDR3 bases are TGTGCCAGCAGTGGAGAGTGGGGCACAGATACGCAGTATTTT.

This clonotype showed up just once. This sequence joins TRBV2 and TRBJ2-7, with no clear D. The V gene's germline CDR1 is SNHLY and CDR2 FYNNEI. There are 15 residues in the CDR3. V gave up 8 bases and J gave up 1 base, with 18 bases separating them. This CDR3 reads CASLRRLGRSYEQYF. CDR3 coding DNA: TGTGCCAGCCTGCGGCGGCTCGGTCGGTCCTACGAGCAGTACTTC.

This chain connects TRBV11-3 to TRBJ2-1; 8 bases match TRBD1. The CDR3 has 13 amino acids. Germline assignment: CDR1 SGHNT and CDR2 YENEEA. The junction had 6 bases not matched to a gene; V was cut back by 10 bases and J by 4 bases. In DNA, the CDR3 is TGTGCCACTTCGGGACAGGTGTACAATGAGCAGTTCTTC. Protein sequence: CATSGQVYNEQFF.

This clonotype was counted between two and nine times. The CDR3 spells CSAQDGQETQYF. DNA of the CDR3: TGCAGCGCCCAGGACGGTCAAGAGACCCAGTACTTC. The V and J genes are TRBV29-1 and TRBJ2-5, with D unresolved. CDR1 SQVTM and CDR2 ANQGSEA come from the germline V gene. There are 12 residues in the CDR3. Trimming stripped 7 bases from V and 2 bases from J, with 11 bases between. The complete variable domain, with remaining parts taken from reference TRBV29-1 and TRBJ2-5, reads SAVISQKPSRDICQRGTSLTIQCQVDSQVTMMFWYRQQPGQSLTLIATANQGSEATYESGFVIDKFPISRPNLTFSTLTVSNMSPEDSSIYLCSAQDGQETQYFGPGTRLLVL.

This clonotype came up many times. The rearrangement joins TRBV6-1 to TRBJ1-6; D uncertain. This CDR3 comprises 14 residues. Germline V gene sequence: CDR1 MNHNS, CDR2 SASEGT. V was pared by 10 bases and J by 7 bases, with 17 bases between. CDR3 loop: CATTGGQPNSPLHF. The CDR3 DNA reads as TGTGCCACCACGGGCGGGCAGCCAAATTCACCCCTCCACTTT.

This clonotype occurred many times. This rearrangement joins TRBV15 to TRBJ2-7; D may be TRBD2 (7 bases). Per the germline V gene, CDR1 is LNHNV and CDR2 is YYDKDF (reference sequence). CDR3 length: 15 residues. V was clipped by 5 bases and J by 3 bases, with 17 bases between them. The CDR3 DNA follows: TGTGCCACCAGCGAGAGGGGGACTATCCTCTACGAGCAGTACTTC. It codes for CATSERGTILYEQYF.